Included here is one T cell receptor (beta chain) sequence, with context. Clones were read by immunoSEQ multiplex PCR, and TCRdb kept only the in-frame ones, dropping some. The top ten clones hold about 1.6% of a sample with roughly 2,000,000 clones, about 93% of them seen once. This sample stems from a study of shared clonotypes between healthy human individuals. From germline, CDR1 is MNHEY and CDR2 SMNVEV (reference sequence). After removal of 3 bases from V and 9 bases from J, the junction contained 6 bases not matched to a gene. The CDR3 is 14 residues long. It was CD45RO-negative cells, positively selected for CCR7, that made up naive CD8 cells, with terminally differentiated effector memory CD45RA+ cells excluded.

The chain combines TRBV27 with TRBJ1-5; 9 positions agree with TRBD1. The clonotype comes from a man aged 18 to 29 in good health. Some clones in this sample may be carry-over from other donors' samples. Material for sequencing was naive CD8+ T cells from PBMCs. The CDR3 DNA is TGTGCCAGCAGTTTTCAAAGGACAGGGGCGCCCCAGCATTTT. This codes for CASSFQRTGAPQHF.